This is a list of T cell receptor beta chains from one sample in a study of blood T cells in healthy people across ages. TCRdb ran MiXCR on the 5' RACE reads and lists one entry per CDR3 protein. The sample lists around 280,000 distinct CDR3 sequences, 25% to 30% occurring once. The sample comprised blood. These receptors were collected from a woman in her seventies in good health. Both conserved end residues are part of each CDR3. A D gene is named only where the DNA matches it firmly. Only part of the rows carry a size: once, few, many, or a class if the clone is expanded.

TRBJ2-2,TRBV5-1,-,few,CASSRPPRANTGELFF,TGCGCCAGCAGCCGGCCCCCGCGGGCGAACACCGGGGAGCTGTTTTTT
TRBJ2-3,TRBV3-1,-,many,CASSLRGISTDTQYF,TGTGCCAGCAGCCTCCGGGGGATAAGCACAGATACGCAGTATTTT
TRBJ2-3,TRBV28,TRBD2,-,CASSTGTSVYTDTQYF,TGTGCCAGCAGTACCGGGACTAGCGTTTACACAGATACGCAGTATTTT
TRBJ1-4,TRBV20-1,TRBD1,-,CSARGTGEEKLFF,TGCAGTGCTAGAGGGACAGGGGAAGAAAAACTGTTTTTT
TRBJ2-1,TRBV20-1,TRBD2,few,CSARKYSASGSYEQFF,TGCAGTGCTAGAAAGTATTCGGCTAGCGGGAGTTATGAGCAGTTCTTC
TRBJ2-3,TRBV7-2,TRBD2,-,CASSPGRLAPTDTQYF,TGTGCCAGCAGCCCAGGGAGACTAGCACCCACAGATACGCAGTATTTT
TRBJ1-2,TRBV5-1,-,-,CASSLEGKANYGYTF,TGCGCCAGCAGCTTGGAAGGGAAGGCTAACTATGGCTACACCTTC
TRBJ2-5,TRBV5-1,TRBD1,few,CASSLTGGQGETQYF,TGCGCCAGCAGCCTGACAGGGGGCCAGGGAGAGACCCAGTACTTC
TRBJ2-5,TRBV7-2,TRBD1,-,CASSLRQGWVGTQYF,TGTGCCAGCAGCTTAAGACAGGGGTGGGTCGGGACCCAGTACTTC
TRBJ2-1,TRBV4-1,TRBD2,few,CASSQDRGTSGRYEQFF,TGCGCCAGCAGCCAAGATCGGGGGACTAGCGGGAGGTATGAGCAGTTCTTC
TRBJ2-1,TRBV7-8,TRBD2,-,CASSYLAGINNEQFF,TGTGCCAGCAGCTATCTAGCGGGAATTAACAATGAGCAGTTCTTC